This T cell receptor (beta chain) was retrieved from a study of T cells in Graves' hyperthyroidism and ophthalmopathy. Germline V gene lookup returns CDR1 SQVTM and CDR2 ANQGSEA. J gave up 5 bases and V 6 bases, and 9 bases lay outside the gene matches. The CDR3 is made up of 13 amino acids. TCR beta CDR3 region amplification was performed from RNA transcripts. HTBI primers drove first-round RT-PCR of the TCR CDR3. TCRdb re-called the multiplex PCR reads through MiXCR, storing one row per CDR3 protein. The top ten clones hold approximately 3.9% of a sample with 600,000 or so distinct CDR3 sequences, 15% to 20% of them seen once. This clonotype was found many times.

The chain combines TRBV29-1 with TRBJ2-5; 7 bases match TRBD2. Sequenced sample: blood. The sequence was obtained from a woman in her twenties or thirties with Graves' hyperthyroidism. CDR3 coding DNA: TGCAGCGTCCCCGAGGCGGGAGCGGAGACCCAGTACTTC. Encoded protein: CSVPEAGAETQYF. Together with reference TRBV29-1 and TRBJ2-5, the CDR3 gives the full variable domain: SAVISQKPSRDICQRGTSLTIQCQVDSQVTMMFWYRQQPGQSLTLIATANQGSEATYESGFVIDKFPISRPNLTFSTLTVSNMSPEDSSIYLCSVPEAGAETQYFGPGTRLLVL.